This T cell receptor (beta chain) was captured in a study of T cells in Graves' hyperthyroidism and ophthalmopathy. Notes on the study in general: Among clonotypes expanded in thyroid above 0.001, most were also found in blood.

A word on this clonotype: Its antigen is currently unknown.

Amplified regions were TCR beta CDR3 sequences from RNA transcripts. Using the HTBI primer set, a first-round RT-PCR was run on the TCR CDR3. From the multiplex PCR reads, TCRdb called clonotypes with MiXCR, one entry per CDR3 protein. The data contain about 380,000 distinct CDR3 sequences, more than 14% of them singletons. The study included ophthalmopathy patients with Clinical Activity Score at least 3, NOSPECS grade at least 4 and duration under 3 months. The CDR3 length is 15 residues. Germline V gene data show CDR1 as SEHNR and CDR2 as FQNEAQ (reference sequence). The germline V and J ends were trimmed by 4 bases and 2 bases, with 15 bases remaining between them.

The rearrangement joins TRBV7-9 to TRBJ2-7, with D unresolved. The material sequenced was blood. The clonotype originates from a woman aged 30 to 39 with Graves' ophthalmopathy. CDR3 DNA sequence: TGTGCCAGCAGCTCAGCGAAAAGGTTACCCTACGAGCAGTACTTC. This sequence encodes CASSSAKRLPYEQYF.